This T cell receptor (beta chain) was observed in a study of shared clonotypes between healthy human individuals. Under the authors' procedure: In the immunoSEQ data, sequences were junction-only and lacked quality scores, so filtering differed. Method: immunoSEQ multiplex PCR; TCRdb's copy keeps in-frame clones and lacks some. V, J and clone size were drawn from that table, and D and trimming were deduced from the DNA. The data hold roughly 2.2 million clones, with 80% to 95% observed a single time. Study-level points and caveats: A handful of donors showed sharing of approximately 5% of naive CD4 clonotypes. In general, naive subsets displayed greater estimated richness than memory subsets did.

The CDR3 covers 15 residues. With V trimmed by 8 bases and J by 10 bases, 13 bases remained unmatched. CDR1 and CDR2 (germline): SGHTA, FQGNSA. The donors were all Caucasian adults (living in Nashville, Tennessee). Comments on this clone: Its antigen is still unknown.

This receptor was taken from a man between 18 and 29 years old in good health. Some clones in this sample may be carry-over from other donors' samples. The chain is built from TRBV7-2 and TRBJ2-1; 11 nucleotides align to TRBD2. The source material was naive CD4+ T cells from PBMCs. Noted subset: CD45RA+ positively selected. CDR3 amino acids: CASLLGTSGVGEQFF. CDR3 nucleotides: TGTGCCAGCTTATTGGGGACTAGCGGCGTGGGCGAGCAGTTCTTC. Complete variable domain (other parts from reference TRBV7-2 and TRBJ2-1): GAGVSQSPSNKVTEKGKDVELRCDPISGHTALYWYRQSLGQGLEFLIYFQGNSAPDKSGLPSDRFSAERTGGSVSTLTIQRTQQEDSAVYLCASLLGTSGVGEQFFGPGTRLTVL.